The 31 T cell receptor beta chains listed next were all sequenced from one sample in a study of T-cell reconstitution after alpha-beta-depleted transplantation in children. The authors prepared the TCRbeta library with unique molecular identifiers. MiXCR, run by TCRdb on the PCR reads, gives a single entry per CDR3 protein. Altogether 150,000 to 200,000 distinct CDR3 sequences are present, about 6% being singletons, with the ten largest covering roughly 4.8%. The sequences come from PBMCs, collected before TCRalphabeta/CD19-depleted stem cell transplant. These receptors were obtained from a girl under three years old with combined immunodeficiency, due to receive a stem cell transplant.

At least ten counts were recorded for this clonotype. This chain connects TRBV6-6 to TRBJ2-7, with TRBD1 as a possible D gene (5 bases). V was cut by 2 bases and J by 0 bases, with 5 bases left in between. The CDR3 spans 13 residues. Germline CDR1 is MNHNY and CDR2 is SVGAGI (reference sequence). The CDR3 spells CASSYDSSYEQYF. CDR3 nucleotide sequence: TGTGCCAGCAGTTACGACAGCTCCTACGAGCAGTACTTC.

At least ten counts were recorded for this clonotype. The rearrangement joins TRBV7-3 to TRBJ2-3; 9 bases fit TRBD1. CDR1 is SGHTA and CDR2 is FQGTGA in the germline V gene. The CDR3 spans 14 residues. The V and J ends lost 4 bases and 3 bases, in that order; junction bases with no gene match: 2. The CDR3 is CASSSGTGTDTQYF. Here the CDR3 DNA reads TGTGCCAGCAGCTCCGGGACAGGGACAGATACGCAGTATTTT.

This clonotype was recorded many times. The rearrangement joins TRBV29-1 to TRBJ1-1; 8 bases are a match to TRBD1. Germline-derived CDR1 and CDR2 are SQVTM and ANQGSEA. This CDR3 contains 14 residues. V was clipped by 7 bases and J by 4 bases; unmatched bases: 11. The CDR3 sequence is CSALGQGSTTEAFF. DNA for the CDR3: TGCAGCGCCCTTGGACAGGGAAGTACCACTGAAGCTTTCTTT.

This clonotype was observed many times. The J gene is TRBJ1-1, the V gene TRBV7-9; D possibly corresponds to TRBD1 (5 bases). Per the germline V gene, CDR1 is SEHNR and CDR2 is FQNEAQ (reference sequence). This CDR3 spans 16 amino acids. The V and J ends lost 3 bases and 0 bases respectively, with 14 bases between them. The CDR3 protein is CASSFLGTAMNTEAFF. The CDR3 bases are TGTGCCAGCAGCTTCTTAGGGACGGCCATGAACACTGAAGCTTTCTTT.

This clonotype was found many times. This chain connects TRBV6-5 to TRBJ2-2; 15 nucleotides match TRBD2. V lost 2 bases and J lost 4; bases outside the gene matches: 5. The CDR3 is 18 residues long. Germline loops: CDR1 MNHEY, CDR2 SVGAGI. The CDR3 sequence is CASSYVRGLAGGTGELFF. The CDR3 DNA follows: TGTGCCAGCAGTTACGTCCGGGGACTAGCGGGAGGCACCGGGGAGCTGTTTTTT.

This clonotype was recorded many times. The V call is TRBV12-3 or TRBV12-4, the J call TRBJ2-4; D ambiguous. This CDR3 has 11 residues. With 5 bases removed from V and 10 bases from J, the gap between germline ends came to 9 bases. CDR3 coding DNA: TGTGCCAGCAGTCCCTCTTTAATTCAGTACTTC. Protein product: CASSPSLIQYF.

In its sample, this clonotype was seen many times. This CDR3 reads CASSFSGPGEKLFF. CDR3 nucleotides: TGTGCCAGCAGTTTCTCGGGGCCGGGTGAAAAACTGTTTTTT. This chain joins TRBV28 and TRBJ1-4, with a possible D match to TRBD1 (5 bases). Trimming took 3 bases from V and 7 from J, leaving 12 bases between them. Germline V gene sequence: CDR1 MDHEN, CDR2 SYDVKM. The CDR3 length is 14 residues.

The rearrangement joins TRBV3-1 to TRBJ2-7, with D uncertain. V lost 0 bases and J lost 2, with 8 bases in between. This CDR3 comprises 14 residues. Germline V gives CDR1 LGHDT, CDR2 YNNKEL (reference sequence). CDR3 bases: TGTGCCAGCAGCCAAGAGACAACAACCTACGAGCAGTACTTC. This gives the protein CASSQETTTYEQYF.

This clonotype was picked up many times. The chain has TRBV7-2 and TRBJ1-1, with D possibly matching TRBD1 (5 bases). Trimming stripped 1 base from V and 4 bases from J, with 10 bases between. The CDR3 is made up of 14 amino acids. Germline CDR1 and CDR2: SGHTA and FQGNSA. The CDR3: CASSLVEGSTEAFF. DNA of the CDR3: TGTGCCAGCAGCTTAGTGGAGGGGAGCACTGAAGCTTTCTTT.

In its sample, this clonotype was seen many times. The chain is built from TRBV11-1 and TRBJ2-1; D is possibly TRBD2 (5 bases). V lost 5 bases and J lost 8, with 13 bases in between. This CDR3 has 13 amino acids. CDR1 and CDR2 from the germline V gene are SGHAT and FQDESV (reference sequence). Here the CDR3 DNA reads TGTGCCAGCAGCCTAGGAGGATTGGATGAGCAGTTCTTC. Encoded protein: CASSLGGLDEQFF.

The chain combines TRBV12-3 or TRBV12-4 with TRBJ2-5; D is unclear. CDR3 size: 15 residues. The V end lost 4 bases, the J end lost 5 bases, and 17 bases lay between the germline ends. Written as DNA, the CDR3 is TGTGCCAGCAGTTCCCCGGGCCTCGTGCTGGAGACCCAGTACTTC. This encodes CASSSPGLVLETQYF.

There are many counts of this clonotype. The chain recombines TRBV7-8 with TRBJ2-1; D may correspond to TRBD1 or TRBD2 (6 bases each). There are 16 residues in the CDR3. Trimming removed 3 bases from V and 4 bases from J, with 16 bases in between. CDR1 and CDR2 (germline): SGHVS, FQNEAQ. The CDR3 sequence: CASSFRRETGYNEQFF. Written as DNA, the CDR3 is TGTGCCAGCAGCTTTCGTCGGGAGACAGGATACAATGAGCAGTTCTTC. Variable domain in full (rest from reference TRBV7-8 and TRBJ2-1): GAGVSQSPRYKVAKRGQDVALRCDPISGHVSLFWYQQALGQGPEFLTYFQNEAQLDKSGLPSDRFFAERPEGSVSTLKIQRTQQEDSAVYLCASSFRRETGYNEQFFGPGTRLTVL.

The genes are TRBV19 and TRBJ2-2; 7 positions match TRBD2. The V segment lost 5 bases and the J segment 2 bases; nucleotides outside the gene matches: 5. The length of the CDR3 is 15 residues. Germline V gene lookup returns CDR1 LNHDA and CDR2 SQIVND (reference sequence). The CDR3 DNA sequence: TGTGCCAGTAGTGCCGGACTAGTAAACACCGGGGAGCTGTTTTTT. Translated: CASSAGLVNTGELFF.

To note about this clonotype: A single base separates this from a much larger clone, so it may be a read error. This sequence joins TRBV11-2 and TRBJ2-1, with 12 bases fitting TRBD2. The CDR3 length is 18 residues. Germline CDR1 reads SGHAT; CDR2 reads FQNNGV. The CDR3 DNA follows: TGTGCCAGCAGGTACTCTAGCGGGGGGGCCCCGTCCTACAATGAGCGGTTCTTC. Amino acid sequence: CASRYSSGGAPSYNERFF.

The CDR3 loop is CATSDSAAVRTDTQYF. The CDR3 bases are TGTGCCACCAGTGATTCGGCAGCGGTACGCACAGATACGCAGTATTTT. The rearrangement uses TRBV24-1 and TRBJ2-3, with TRBD2 as a possible D gene (5 bases). This CDR3 is built from 16 residues. Germline CDR1 and CDR2: KGHDR and SFDVKD. V was clipped by 2 bases and J by 1 base, with 12 bases between them.

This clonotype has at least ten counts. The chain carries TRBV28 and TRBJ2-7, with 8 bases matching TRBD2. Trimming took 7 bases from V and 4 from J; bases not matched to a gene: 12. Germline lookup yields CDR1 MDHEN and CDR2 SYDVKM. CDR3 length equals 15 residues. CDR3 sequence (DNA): TGTGCCAGCACCTCCCCTTCGGGAGGGTGGTACGAGCAGTACTTC. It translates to CASTSPSGGWYEQYF.

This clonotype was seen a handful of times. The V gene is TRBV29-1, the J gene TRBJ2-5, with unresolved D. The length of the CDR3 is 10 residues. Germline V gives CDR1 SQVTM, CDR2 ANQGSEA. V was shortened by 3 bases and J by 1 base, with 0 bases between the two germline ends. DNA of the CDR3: TGCAGCGTTGACCAAGAGACCCAGTACTTC. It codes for CSVDQETQYF.

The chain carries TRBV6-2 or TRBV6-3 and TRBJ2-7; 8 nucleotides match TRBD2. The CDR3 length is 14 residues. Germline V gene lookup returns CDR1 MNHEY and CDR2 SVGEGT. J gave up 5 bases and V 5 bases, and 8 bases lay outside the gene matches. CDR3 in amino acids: CASSTSSGSHEQYF. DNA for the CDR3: TGTGCCAGCAGTACCTCAAGCGGGAGCCACGAGCAGTACTTC.

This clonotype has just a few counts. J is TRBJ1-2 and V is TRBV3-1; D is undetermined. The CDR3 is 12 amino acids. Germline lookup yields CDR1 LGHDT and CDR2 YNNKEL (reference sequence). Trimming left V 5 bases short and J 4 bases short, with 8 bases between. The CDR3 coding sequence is TGTGCCAGCAGCGAGGGCCGCTATGGCTACACCTTC. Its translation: CASSEGRYGYTF.

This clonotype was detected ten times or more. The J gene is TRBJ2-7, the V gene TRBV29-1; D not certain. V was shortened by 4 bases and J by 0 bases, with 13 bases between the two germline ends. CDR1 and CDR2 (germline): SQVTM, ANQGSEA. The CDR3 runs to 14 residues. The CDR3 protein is CSVGSEKSSYEQYF. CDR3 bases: TGCAGCGTTGGGTCAGAGAAGAGCTCCTACGAGCAGTACTTC.

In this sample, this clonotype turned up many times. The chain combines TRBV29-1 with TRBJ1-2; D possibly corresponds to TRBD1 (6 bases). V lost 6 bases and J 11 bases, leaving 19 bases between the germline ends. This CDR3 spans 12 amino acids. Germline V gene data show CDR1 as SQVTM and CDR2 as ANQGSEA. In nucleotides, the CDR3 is TGCAGCGTCCGCGCAGGGGAATTGGGATACACCTTC. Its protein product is CSVRAGELGYTF.

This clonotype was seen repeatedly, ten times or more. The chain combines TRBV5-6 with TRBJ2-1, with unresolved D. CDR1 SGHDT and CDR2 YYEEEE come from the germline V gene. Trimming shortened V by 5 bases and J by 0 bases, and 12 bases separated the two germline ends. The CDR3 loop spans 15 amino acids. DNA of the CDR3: TGTGCCAGCAGTTTTCGGTTTTCCTCCTACAATGAGCAGTTCTTC. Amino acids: CASSFRFSSYNEQFF.

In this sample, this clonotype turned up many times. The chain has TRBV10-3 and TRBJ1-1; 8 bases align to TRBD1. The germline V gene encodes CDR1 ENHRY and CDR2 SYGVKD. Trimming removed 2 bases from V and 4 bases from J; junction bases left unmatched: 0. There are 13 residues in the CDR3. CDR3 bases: TGTGCCATCAGTGAGACAGGGGGCACTGAAGCTTTCTTT. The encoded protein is CAISETGGTEAFF.

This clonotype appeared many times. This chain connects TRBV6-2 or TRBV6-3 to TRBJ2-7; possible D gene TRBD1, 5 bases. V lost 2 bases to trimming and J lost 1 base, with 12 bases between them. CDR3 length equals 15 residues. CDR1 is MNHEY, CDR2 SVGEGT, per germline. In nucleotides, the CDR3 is TGTGCCAGCAGTTACGGGCCAGGGTGGTCCTACGAGCAGTACTTC. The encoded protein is CASSYGPGWSYEQYF.

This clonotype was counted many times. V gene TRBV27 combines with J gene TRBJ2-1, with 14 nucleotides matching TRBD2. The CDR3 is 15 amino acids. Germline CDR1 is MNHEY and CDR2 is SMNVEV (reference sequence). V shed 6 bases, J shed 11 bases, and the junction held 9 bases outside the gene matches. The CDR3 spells CASSLGTSGRSQQFF. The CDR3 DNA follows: TGTGCCAGCAGCCTAGGGACTAGCGGGAGATCCCAGCAGTTCTTC.

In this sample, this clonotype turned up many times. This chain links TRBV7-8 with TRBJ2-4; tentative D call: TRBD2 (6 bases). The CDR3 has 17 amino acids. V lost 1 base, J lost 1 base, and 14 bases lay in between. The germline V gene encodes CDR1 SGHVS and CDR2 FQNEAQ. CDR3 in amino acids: CASSLVSAGTAKNIQYF. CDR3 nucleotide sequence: TGTGCCAGCAGCTTAGTTTCCGCGGGAACGGCCAAAAACATTCAGTACTTC.

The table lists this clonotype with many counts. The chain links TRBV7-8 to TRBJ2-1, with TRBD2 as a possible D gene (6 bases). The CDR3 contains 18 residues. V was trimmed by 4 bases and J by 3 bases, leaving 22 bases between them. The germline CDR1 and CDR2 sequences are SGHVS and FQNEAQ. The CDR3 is CASSSRGGRLALYNEQFF. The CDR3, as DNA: TGTGCCAGCAGCTCGCGTGGGGGGAGGCTAGCCCTCTACAATGAGCAGTTCTTC. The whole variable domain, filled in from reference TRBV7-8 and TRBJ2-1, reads GAGVSQSPRYKVAKRGQDVALRCDPISGHVSLFWYQQALGQGPEFLTYFQNEAQLDKSGLPSDRFFAERPEGSVSTLKIQRTQQEDSAVYLCASSSRGGRLALYNEQFFGPGTRLTVL.

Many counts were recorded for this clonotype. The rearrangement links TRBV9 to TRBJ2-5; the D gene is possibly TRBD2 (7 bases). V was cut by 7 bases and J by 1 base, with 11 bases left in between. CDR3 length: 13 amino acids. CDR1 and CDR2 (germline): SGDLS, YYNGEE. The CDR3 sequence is CASAGAIQETQYF. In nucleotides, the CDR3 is TGTGCCAGCGCGGGGGCTATCCAAGAGACCCAGTACTTC. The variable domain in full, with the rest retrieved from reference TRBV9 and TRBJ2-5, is DSGVTQTPKHLITATGQRVTLRCSPRSGDLSVYWYQQSLDQGLQFLIQYYNGEERAKGNILERFSAQQFPDLHSELNLSSLELGDSALYFCASAGAIQETQYFGPGTRLLVL.

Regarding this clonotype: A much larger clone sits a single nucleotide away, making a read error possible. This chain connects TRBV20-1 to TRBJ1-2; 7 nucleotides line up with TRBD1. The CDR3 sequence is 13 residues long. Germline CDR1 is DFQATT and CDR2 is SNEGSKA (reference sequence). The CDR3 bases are TGCAGTGCTAGGGGGACAGTCAACTATGGCTGCACCTTC. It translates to CSARGTVNYGCTF.

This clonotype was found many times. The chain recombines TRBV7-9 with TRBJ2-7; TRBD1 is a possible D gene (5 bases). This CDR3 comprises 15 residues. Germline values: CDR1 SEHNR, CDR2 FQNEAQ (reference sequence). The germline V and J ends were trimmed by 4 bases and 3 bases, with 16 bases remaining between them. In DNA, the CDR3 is TGTGCCAGCAGCTCAACCGACAGCAAACTCTACGAGCAGTACTTC. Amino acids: CASSSTDSKLYEQYF.

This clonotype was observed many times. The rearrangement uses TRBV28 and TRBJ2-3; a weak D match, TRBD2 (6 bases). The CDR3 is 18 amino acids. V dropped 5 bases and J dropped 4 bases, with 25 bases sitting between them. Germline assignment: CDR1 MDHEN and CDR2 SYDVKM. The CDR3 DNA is TGTGCCAGCAGTCGCGGGGCGTTCATCCGTGGTGGGTCAGATACGCAGTATTTT. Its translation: CASSRGAFIRGGSDTQYF.